The 16 T cell receptor beta chains reported below all come from one sample, sequenced in a study of blood T cell repertoires in COVID-19. Sequencing was performed with immunoSEQ multiplex PCR; in TCRdb, only in-frame clones are kept and a portion is missing. The sample has approximately 50,000 clones, more than 80% seen once. Specimen: peripheral blood. These TCRs come from a man in his sixties with COVID-19, enrolled during active disease.

The rearrangement uses TRBV9 and TRBJ2-2, with 8 bases identical to TRBD2. Germline-derived CDR1 and CDR2 are SGDLS and YYNGEE. This CDR3 region has 18 residues. J gave up 0 bases and V 1 base, and 8 bases lay outside the gene matches. Here the CDR3 reads CASSVTSGGFANTGELFF. The CDR3 DNA reads TGTGCCAGCAGCGTAACGAGCGGGGGATTCGCGAACACCGGGGAGCTGTTTTTT. Complete variable domain (other parts from reference TRBV9 and TRBJ2-2): DSGVTQTPKHLITATGQRVTLRCSPRSGDLSVYWYQQSLDQGLQFLIQYYNGEERAKGNILERFSAQQFPDLHSELNLSSLELGDSALYFCASSVTSGGFANTGELFFGEGSRLTVL.

This clone was observed a handful of times. CDR3 residues: CASSLSGGSNQPQHF. CDR3 coding DNA: TGCGCCAGCAGCTTGTCGGGGGGGAGCAATCAGCCCCAGCATTTT. The chain combines TRBV5-1 with TRBJ1-5, with D perhaps matching TRBD1 (5 bases). The CDR3 loop spans 15 amino acids. Germline assignment: CDR1 SGHRS and CDR2 YFSETQ. V lost 1 base and J lost 1, with 9 bases in between. Filled out from reference TRBV5-1 and TRBJ1-5, the complete variable domain reads KAGVTQTPRYLIKTRGQQVTLSCSPISGHRSVSWYQQTPGQGLQFLFEYFSETQRNKGNFPGRFSGRQFSNSRSEMNVSTLELGDSALYLCASSLSGGSNQPQHFGDGTRLSIL.

The chain joins TRBV2 to TRBJ1-1; perhaps TRBD1 as D (5 bases). The CDR3 runs 12 residues. Deletions cut 7 bases from V and 4 bases from J, with 10 bases between. In germline, CDR1 is SNHLY, CDR2 FYNNEI. CDR3 loop: CASKGTGTEAFF. The CDR3 DNA follows: TGTGCCAGCAAGGGTACAGGCACTGAAGCTTTCTTT.

This clone was counted once. The CDR3 protein is CASRAHGRYIQYF. In nucleotides, the CDR3 is TGTGCCAGCAGAGCTCATGGTCGGTACATTCAGTACTTC. The rearrangement links TRBV6-5 to TRBJ2-4; D call uncertain. Trimming pared 6 bases from V and 8 bases from J, leaving 14 bases between. Germline lookup yields CDR1 MNHEY and CDR2 SVGAGI. The CDR3 runs to 13 residues.

V and J are TRBV4-3 and TRBJ1-4, with TRBD1 matching over 8 bases. The CDR3 is 17 amino acids. Germline CDR1 reads LGHNA; CDR2 reads YSLEER. V lost 0 bases, J lost 4 bases, and 7 bases stayed unmatched. CDR3 in amino acids: CASSQDLRDRFNEKLFF. In DNA form, the CDR3 reads TGCGCCAGCAGCCAAGATCTAAGGGACAGGTTTAATGAAAAACTGTTTTTT.

The chain combines TRBV6-5 with TRBJ2-1, with D possibly matching TRBD2 (7 bases). Trimming left V 7 bases short and J 2 bases short, with 15 bases between. The CDR3 length is 15 residues. Germline assignment: CDR1 MNHEY and CDR2 SVGAGI. The chain's CDR3 is CASITPGGPYNEQFF. CDR3 nucleotides: TGTGCCAGCATCACCCCCGGGGGGCCCTACAATGAGCAGTTCTTC.

The chain employs TRBV14 and TRBJ1-1, with D possibly TRBD1 on 6 matching bases. The germline V gene has CDR1 SGHDN and CDR2 FVKESK. This CDR3 is 16 amino acids long. V lost 5 bases, J lost 5 bases, and 21 bases lay in between. The CDR3 nucleotides are TGTGCCAGCAGCTCACAGGGTGGTTCGTCAAGGACTGAAGCTTTCTTT. Its protein product is CASSSQGGSSRTEAFF.

The chain is built from TRBV5-4 and TRBJ2-7, with 7 bases identical to TRBD2. Germline CDR1 SGHNT, CDR2 YYREEE (reference sequence). This CDR3 contains 15 residues. The J segment lost 0 bases and the V segment lost 2 bases, leaving 5 bases of the junction unmatched. CDR3 amino acids: CASSFGGGSSYEQYF. CDR3 nucleotide sequence: TGTGCCAGCAGCTTTGGGGGGGGGAGCTCCTACGAGCAGTACTTC.

The chain uses TRBV9 and TRBJ2-3; 14 bases align to TRBD2. This CDR3 comprises 16 residues. Trimming removed 2 bases from V and 4 bases from J; junction bases left unmatched: 3. Germline CDR1 and CDR2: SGDLS and YYNGEE. CDR3 loop: CASSVPTSGGADTQYF. Written as DNA, the CDR3 is TGTGCCAGCAGCGTCCCGACTAGCGGGGGGGCAGATACGCAGTATTTT.

The J gene is TRBJ1-3, the V gene TRBV7-9; D is ambiguous. Germline V gene data show CDR1 as SEHNR and CDR2 as FQNEAQ (reference sequence). V gave up 1 base and J gave up 1 base, with 8 bases separating them. The CDR3 is made up of 15 amino acids. The chain's CDR3 is CASSLEATSGNTIYF. The CDR3 DNA is TGTGCCAGCAGCTTAGAGGCGACATCTGGAAACACCATATATTTT.

The rearrangement uses TRBV6-4 and TRBJ2-1; 8 bases map to TRBD2. CDR1 and CDR2 from the germline V gene are MRHNA and SNTAGT. Trimming at V came to 6 bases and at J to 8 bases, leaving 9 bases not matched to a gene. The CDR3 extends over 14 amino acids. CDR3 loop: CASSQRESFDEQFF. The CDR3 coding sequence is TGTGCCAGCAGCCAGCGGGAGAGCTTCGATGAGCAGTTCTTC.

The chain has TRBV6-5 and TRBJ1-5, with D hard to call. The CDR3 extends over 15 amino acids. The V gene's germline CDR1 is MNHEY and CDR2 SVGAGI. V lost 6 bases to trimming and J lost 7 bases, with 19 bases between them. DNA for the CDR3: TGTGCCAGCAGCCATGCGTCCCTCCCCGTGCAGCCCCAGCATTTT. Residues: CASSHASLPVQPQHF.

This clone was counted a single time. The genes are TRBV27 and TRBJ2-6; tentatively, D is TRBD2 (7 bases). V dropped 2 bases and J dropped 0 bases, with 11 bases sitting between them. CDR3 size: 17 residues. Germline V gene sequence: CDR1 MNHEY, CDR2 SMNVEV (reference sequence). The CDR3 region has the DNA TGTGCCAGCAGTTTACGGGGGGCTCTCTCTGGGGCCAACGTCCTGACTTTC. Its translation: CASSLRGALSGANVLTF.

The chain couples TRBV29-1 to TRBJ2-1; possibly TRBD2 for D (5 bases). Germline CDR1 and CDR2: SQVTM and ANQGSEA. Trimming shortened V by 2 bases and J by 2 bases, and 10 bases separated the two germline ends. The CDR3 runs 14 residues. The CDR3 nucleotides read TGCAGCGTTGAAACTGGGAGAACCTACAATGAGCAGTTCTTC. It encodes CSVETGRTYNEQFF.

The rearrangement links TRBV11-2 to TRBJ1-4; D gene uncertain. Trimming stripped 5 bases from V and 4 bases from J, with 26 bases between. This CDR3 is built from 19 residues. CDR1 and CDR2 from the germline V gene are SGHAT and FQNNGV. CDR3 amino acids: CASSGSLVGPMRVNEKLFF. CDR3 DNA: TGTGCCAGCAGCGGTTCCCTCGTCGGTCCAATGAGGGTTAATGAAAAACTGTTTTTT.

The V and J genes are TRBV6-2 or TRBV6-3 and TRBJ2-5; 9 nucleotides line up with TRBD2. The CDR3 totals 17 residues. Germline V gene sequence: CDR1 MNHEY, CDR2 SVGEGT. V gave up 2 bases and J gave up 2 bases; unmatched junction bases: 9. CDR3 amino acids: CASSYTAGGLGQETQYF. Here the CDR3 DNA reads TGTGCCAGCAGTTACACCGCGGGGGGGCTGGGGCAAGAGACCCAGTACTTC.